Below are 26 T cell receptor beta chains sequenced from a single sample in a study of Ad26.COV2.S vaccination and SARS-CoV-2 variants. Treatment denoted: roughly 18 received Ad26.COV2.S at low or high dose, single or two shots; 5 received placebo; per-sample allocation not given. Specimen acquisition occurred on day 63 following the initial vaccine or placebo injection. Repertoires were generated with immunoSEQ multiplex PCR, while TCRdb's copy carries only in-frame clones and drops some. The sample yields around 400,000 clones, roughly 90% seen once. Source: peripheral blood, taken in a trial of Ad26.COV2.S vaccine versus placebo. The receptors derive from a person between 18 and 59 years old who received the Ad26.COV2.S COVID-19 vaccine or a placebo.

CDR3 residues: CASSIPPDNEQFF. Here the CDR3 DNA reads TGTGCCAGTAGTATACCCCCAGACAATGAGCAGTTCTTC. The chain joins TRBV19 to TRBJ2-1; D is unclear. The CDR3 loop spans 13 amino acids. Germline V gives CDR1 LNHDA, CDR2 SQIVND (reference sequence). Trimming stripped 2 bases from V and 5 bases from J, with 7 bases between. Drawing the rest from reference TRBV19 and TRBJ2-1, the complete variable domain is DGGITQSPKYLFRKEGQNVTLSCEQNLNHDAMYWYRQDPGQGLRLIYYSQIVNDFQKGDIAEGYSVSREKKESFPLTVTSAQKNPTAFYLCASSIPPDNEQFFGPGTRLTVL.

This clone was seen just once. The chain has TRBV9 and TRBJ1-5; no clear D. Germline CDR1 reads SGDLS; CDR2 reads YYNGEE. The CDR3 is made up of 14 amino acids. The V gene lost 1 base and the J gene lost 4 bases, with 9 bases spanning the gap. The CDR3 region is CASSVTEYNQPQHF. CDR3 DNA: TGTGCCAGCAGCGTAACGGAGTATAATCAGCCCCAGCATTTT.

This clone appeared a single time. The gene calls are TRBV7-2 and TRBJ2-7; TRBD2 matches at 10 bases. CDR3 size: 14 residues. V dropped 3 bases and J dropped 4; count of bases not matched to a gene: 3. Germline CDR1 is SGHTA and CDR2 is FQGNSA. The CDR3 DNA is TGTGCCAGCAGCTTTACTAGCGGGGTTTACGAGCAGTACTTC. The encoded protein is CASSFTSGVYEQYF.

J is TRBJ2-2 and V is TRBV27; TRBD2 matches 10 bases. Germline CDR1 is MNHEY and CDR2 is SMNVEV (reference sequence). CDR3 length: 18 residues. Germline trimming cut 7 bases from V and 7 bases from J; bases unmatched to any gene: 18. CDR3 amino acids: CASTLFGLAVRGGGELFF. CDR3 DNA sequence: TGTGCCAGCACCCTATTCGGACTAGCGGTCAGAGGCGGCGGGGAGCTGTTTTTT.

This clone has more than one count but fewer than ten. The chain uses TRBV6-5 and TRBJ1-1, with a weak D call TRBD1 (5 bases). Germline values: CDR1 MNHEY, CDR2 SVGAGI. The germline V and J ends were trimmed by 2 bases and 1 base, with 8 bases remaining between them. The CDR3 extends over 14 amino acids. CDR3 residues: CASSYGAGNTEAFF. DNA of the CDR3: TGTGCCAGCAGTTACGGGGCAGGGAACACTGAAGCTTTCTTT.

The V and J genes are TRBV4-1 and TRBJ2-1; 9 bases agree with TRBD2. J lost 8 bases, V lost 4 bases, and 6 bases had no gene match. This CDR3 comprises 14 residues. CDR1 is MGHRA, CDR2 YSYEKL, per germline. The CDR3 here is CASSLSGSGDEQFF. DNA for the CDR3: TGCGCCAGCAGCCTTAGCGGGAGCGGAGATGAGCAGTTCTTC.

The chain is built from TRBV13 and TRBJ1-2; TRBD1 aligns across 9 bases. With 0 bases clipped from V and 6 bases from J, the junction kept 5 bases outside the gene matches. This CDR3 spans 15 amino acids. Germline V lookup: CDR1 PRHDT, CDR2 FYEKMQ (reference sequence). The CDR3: CASSLGRRTGDGYTF. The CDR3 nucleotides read TGTGCCAGCAGCTTAGGCCGTAGGACAGGGGATGGCTACACCTTC.

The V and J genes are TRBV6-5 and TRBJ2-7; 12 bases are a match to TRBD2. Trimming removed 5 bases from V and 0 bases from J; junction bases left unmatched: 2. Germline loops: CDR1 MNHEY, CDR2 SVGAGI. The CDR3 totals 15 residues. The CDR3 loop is CASSPLAGGSYEQYF. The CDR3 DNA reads TGTGCCAGCAGTCCACTAGCGGGAGGCTCCTACGAGCAGTACTTC.

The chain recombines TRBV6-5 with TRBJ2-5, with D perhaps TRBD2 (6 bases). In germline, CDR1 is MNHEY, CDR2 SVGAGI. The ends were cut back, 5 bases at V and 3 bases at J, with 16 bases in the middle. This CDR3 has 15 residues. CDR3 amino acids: CASSTISTGEETQYF. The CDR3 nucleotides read TGTGCCAGCAGTACAATCAGCACGGGAGAAGAGACCCAGTACTTC.

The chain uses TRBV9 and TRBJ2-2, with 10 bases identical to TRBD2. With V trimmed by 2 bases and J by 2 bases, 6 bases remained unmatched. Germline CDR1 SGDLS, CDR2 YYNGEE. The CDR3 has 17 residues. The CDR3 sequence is CASSVSSGSDNTGELFF. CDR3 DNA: TGTGCCAGCAGCGTTTCTAGCGGGAGCGATAACACCGGGGAGCTGTTTTTT.

The DNA of the CDR3 is TGTGCCAGCACACCCCACAAGGGGGGTTCCTACAATGAGCAGTTCTTC. It encodes CASTPHKGGSYNEQFF. V usage is TRBV19 and J usage is TRBJ2-1, with D possibly called TRBD1 or TRBD2 (6 bases each). V was clipped by 9 bases and J by 1 base, with 19 bases between them. Germline lookup yields CDR1 LNHDA and CDR2 SQIVND (reference sequence). This CDR3 has 16 residues.

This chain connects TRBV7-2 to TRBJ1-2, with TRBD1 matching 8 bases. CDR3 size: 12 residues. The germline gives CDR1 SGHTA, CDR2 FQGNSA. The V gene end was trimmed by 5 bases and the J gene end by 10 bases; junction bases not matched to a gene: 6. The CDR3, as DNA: TGTGCCAGCAGCATGTGGGACAGGCCCTACACCTTC. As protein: CASSMWDRPYTF.

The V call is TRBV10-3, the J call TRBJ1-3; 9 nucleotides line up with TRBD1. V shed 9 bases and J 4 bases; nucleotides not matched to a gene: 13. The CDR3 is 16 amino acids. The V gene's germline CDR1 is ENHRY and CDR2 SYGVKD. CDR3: CAIISGTGQTGNTIYF. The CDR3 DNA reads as TGTGCCATTATATCCGGGACAGGGCAAACCGGAAACACCATATATTTT.

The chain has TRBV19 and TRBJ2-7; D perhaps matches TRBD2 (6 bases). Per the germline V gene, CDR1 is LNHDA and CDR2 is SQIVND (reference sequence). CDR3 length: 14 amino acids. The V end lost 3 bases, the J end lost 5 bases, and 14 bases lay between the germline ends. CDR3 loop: CASSIRERADEQYF. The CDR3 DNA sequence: TGTGCCAGTAGTATTCGGGAGCGAGCTGACGAGCAGTACTTC.

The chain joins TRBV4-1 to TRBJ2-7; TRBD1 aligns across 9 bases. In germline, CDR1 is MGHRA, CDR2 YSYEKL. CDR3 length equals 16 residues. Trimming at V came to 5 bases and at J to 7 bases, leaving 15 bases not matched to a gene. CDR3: CASSSSAGTGIEEQYF. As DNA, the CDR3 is TGCGCCAGCAGCTCATCGGCCGGGACAGGGATCGAGGAGCAGTACTTC.

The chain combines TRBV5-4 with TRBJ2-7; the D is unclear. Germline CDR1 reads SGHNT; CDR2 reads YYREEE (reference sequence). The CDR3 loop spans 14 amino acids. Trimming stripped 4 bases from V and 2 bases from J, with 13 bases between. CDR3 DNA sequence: TGTGCCAGCAGCCCGGACCCGAACCCCTACGAGCAGTACTTC. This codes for CASSPDPNPYEQYF.

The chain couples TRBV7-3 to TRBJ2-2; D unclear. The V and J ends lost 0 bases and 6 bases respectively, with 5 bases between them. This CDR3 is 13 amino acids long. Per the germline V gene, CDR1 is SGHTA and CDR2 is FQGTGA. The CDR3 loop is CASSLTGPGELFF. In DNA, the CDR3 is TGTGCCAGCAGCTTAACTGGGCCCGGGGAGCTGTTTTTT.

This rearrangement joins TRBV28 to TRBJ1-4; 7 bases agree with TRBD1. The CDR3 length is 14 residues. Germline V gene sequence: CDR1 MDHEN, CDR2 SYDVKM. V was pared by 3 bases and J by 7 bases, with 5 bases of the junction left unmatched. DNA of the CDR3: TGTGCCAGCAGTTTTCGACAGGGTCTTGAAAAACTGTTTTTT. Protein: CASSFRQGLEKLFF. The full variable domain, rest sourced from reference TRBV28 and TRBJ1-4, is DVKVTQSSRYLVKRTGEKVFLECVQDMDHENMFWYRQDPGLGLRLIYFSYDVKMKEKGDIPEGYSVSREKKERFSLILESASTNQTSMYLCASSFRQGLEKLFFGSGTQLSVL.

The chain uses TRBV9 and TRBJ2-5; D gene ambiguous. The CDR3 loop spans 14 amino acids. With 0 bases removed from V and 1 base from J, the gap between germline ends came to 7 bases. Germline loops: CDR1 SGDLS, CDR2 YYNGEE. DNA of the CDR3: TGTGCCAGCAGCGTAGGGCAAGCCCAAGAGACCCAGTACTTC. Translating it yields CASSVGQAQETQYF.

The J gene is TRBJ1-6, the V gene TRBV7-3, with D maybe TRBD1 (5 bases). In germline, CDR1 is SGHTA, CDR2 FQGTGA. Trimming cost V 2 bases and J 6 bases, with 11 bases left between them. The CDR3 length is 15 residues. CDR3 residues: CASSLEATVNSPLHF. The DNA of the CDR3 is TGTGCCAGCAGCTTAGAAGCGACAGTTAATTCACCCCTCCACTTT.

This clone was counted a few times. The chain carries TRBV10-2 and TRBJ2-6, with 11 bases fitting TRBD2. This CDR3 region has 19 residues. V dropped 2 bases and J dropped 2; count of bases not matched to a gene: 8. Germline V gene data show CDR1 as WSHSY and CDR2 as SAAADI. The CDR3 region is CASSERLAGGSPGANVLTF. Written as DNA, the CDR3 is TGCGCCAGCAGTGAGAGGCTAGCGGGAGGTTCGCCTGGGGCCAACGTCCTGACTTTC.

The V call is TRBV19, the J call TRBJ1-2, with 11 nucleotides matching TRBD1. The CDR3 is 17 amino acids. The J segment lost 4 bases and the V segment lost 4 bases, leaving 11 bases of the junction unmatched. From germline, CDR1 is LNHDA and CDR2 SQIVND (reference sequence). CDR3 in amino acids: CASSSMPRDRGAYGYTF. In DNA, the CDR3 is TGTGCCAGTAGTAGCATGCCCCGGGACAGGGGGGCCTATGGCTACACCTTC. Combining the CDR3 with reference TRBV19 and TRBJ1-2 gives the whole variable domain DGGITQSPKYLFRKEGQNVTLSCEQNLNHDAMYWYRQDPGQGLRLIYYSQIVNDFQKGDIAEGYSVSREKKESFPLTVTSAQKNPTAFYLCASSSMPRDRGAYGYTFGSGTRLTVV.

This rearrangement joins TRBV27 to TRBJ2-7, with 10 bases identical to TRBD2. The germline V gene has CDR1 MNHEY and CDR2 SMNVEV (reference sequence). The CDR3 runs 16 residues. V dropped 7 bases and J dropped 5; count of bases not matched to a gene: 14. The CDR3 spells CASNSGLAGGVHEQYF. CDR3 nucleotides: TGTGCCAGCAACTCCGGCTTAGCGGGAGGCGTCCACGAGCAGTACTTC.

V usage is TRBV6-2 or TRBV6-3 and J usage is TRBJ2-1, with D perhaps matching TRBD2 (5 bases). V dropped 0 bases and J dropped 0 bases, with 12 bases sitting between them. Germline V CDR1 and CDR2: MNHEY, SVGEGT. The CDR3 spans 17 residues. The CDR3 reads CASSYSRVRRSYNEQFF. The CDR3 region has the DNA TGTGCCAGCAGTTACTCGAGGGTCCGTCGCTCCTACAATGAGCAGTTCTTC.

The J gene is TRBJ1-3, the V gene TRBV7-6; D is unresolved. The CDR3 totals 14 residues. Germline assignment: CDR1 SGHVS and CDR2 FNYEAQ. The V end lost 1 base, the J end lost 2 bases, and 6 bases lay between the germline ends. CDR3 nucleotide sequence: TGTGCCAGCAGCTTAGGGGGAGCTGGAAACACCATATATTTT. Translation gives CASSLGGAGNTIYF.

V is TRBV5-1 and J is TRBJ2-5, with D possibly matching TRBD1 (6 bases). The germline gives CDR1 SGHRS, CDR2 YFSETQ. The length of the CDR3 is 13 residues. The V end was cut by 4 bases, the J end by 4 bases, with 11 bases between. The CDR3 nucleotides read TGCGCCAGCAGCCCGGCAGGGGTAGAGACCCAGTACTTC. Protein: CASSPAGVETQYF.